What follows are 3 T cell receptor delta chains derived from one specimen sequenced in a study of Vδ1+ human thymocytes (dated by TCRdb to the late 2010s). General findings and caveats noted by the study authors: The thymic TRG and TRD repertoires appeared highly polyclonal, with Gaussian CDR3 length distributions, in contrast to the oligoclonal repertoires of peripheral blood.

These TCRs are of unknown antigen specificity. The instrument was an Illumina MiSeq. RNA was isolated using the RNeasy mini kit, and reverse transcription was performed with Superscript III. Multiplex PCR was used to generate CDR3 amplicons, with pooled V-gene forward primers and a constant-region reverse primer carrying Illumina adaptor overhangs. TCRdb reprocessed the public reads with the caller CATT; rows with the same DNA were merged afterwards. The sample contains about 55,000 delta-chain clones, more than 15% of them found a single time. The ten largest make up 0.5% of the sample. Material: Vdelta1+ gamma-delta thymocytes from the thymus. The cell subset or site label, as the study defines it: FACS-sorted CD3+ TCRalphabeta- TCRVdelta1+ TCRVdelta2- thymocytes. These TCRs come from a boy in the first two years of life who had congenital heart surgery.

The chain carries TRDV1 and TRDJ1, with TRDD3 matching over 13 bases. Germline CDR1 and CDR2: TSWWSYY and QGS. V dropped 1 base and J dropped 0; count of bases not matched to a gene: 20. CDR3 length: 23 amino acids. As DNA, the CDR3 is TGTGCTCTTGGGGAACAAGTCCATCAACTGGGGGATACGCATCCTACATACACCGATAAACTCATCTTT. Translating gives CALGEQVHQLGDTHPTYTDKLIF.

The chain carries TRDV1 and TRDJ1; no clear D. CDR1 and CDR2 from the germline V gene are TSWWSYY and QGS. V was clipped by 1 base and J by 7 bases, with 25 bases between them. The length of the CDR3 is 18 residues. In DNA, the CDR3 is TGTGCTCTTGGGGAACATTCCCGCCTTAAGCCGTACTCTCCTAAACTCATCTTT. Translation: CALGEHSRLKPYSPKLIF.

This chain links TRDV1 with TRDJ1, with TRDD3 identical over 11 bases. Germline V gene data show CDR1 as TSWWSYY and CDR2 as QGS. CDR3 length equals 18 residues. V shed 5 bases and J 2 bases; nucleotides not matched to a gene: 13. CDR3 in amino acids: CALGPIVGGYGETDKLIF. Here the CDR3 DNA reads TGTGCTCTTGGGCCCATAGTTGGGGGATACGGAGAGACCGATAAACTCATCTTT.